This T cell receptor beta chain was sequenced during a study of B cell selection in AIRE deficiency (dated by TCRdb to between 2018 and 2020). Background for the entire study: TCRbeta repertoires of sorted blood CD4+ conventional T cells and regulatory T cells were compared between AIRE-deficient patients and healthy controls. The TCR-sequenced cohort comprised about five AIRE-deficient APECED patients and about five healthy control donors. What the authors observed across the whole study: About 29% of the Treg TCRbeta sequences shared among healthy donors turned up in patient Tconv cells, suggesting that Treg-biased clones are diverted into the Tconv compartment. In terms of TCRBV gene usage, CDR3 length and TCR diversity, Tconv and Treg cells from AIRE-deficient patients looked similar to Tconv and Treg cells from healthy donors. Only TCRbeta chains were sequenced, and about 40% of the Treg sequences shared among healthy donors were also detected in healthy Tconv cells, possibly owing to differing TCRalpha chains. CDR3s were shorter in shared Treg sequences, reflecting a bias toward rearrangements that have few non-templated nucleotide insertions. Among 3,500 to 4,500 shared Treg TCRbeta sequences, roughly 32% were found to be shared only among healthy donors and 8.5% to 10% only among patients, suggesting that Treg selection is less efficient in the absence of AIRE.

Comment on this clone: Its antigen has not been determined. No quality values exist for individual bases; no much larger clone is one base distant.

TCRbeta chain sequencing was performed with the immunoSEQ platform. The authors' pipeline ran thus. Pooled Treg repertoires yielded roughly 6x10^4 distinct TCRbeta sequences from patients and about 9x10^4 from healthy donors. Public Treg TCRbeta sequences were defined as those shared by two or more individuals and were then searched for in Tconv repertoires. Differences between groups were assessed by Mann-Whitney U tests with Bonferroni-Dunn correction in GraphPad Prism 7.03. TCRdb stores this immuneACCESS table with in-frame sequences only. Part of the clones is absent; in the studies checked, under half of the shortfall reflects unresolved V genes, and no reason is known for the rest. The D gene and trimming were derived from the DNA, and the V and J assignments and clone size from that table. The sample yields 20,000 to 25,000 clones; approximately 94% were counted once. 2% of the sample goes to the ten largest clones.

Inclusive of the bounding cysteine and phenylalanine, the CDR3 is 12 residues long. The only DNA kept is the CDR3, 36 bases in frame from the first base. For CDR1 and CDR2, the germline V gene lists SQVTM and ANQGSEA. V was cut back by 5 bases and J by 4 bases, leaving a gap of 8 bases between them. Regulatory T cells were sorted as cells that were CD4+CD25hiCD127low/negative. AIRE-deficient patients had APECED syndrome. Sorting of Tconv and Treg cells intended for TCRbeta sequencing was performed on a FACSAria flow cytometer. The sorted cells went into 5-ml round-bottom polystyrene tubes, and the dry cell pellets were then frozen at -80 degrees C until sequencing.

Sequences were obtained from Tregs sorted from PBMCs. The chain was built from TRBV29-1 and TRBJ1-4, with no reliable assignment of the D segment. This receptor was identified in a human donor with AIRE deficiency. The CDR3 is CSVRQDNEKLFF. The nucleotide sequence is given as TGCAGCGTTCGCCAGGATAATGAAAAACTGTTTTTT.